This is a list of T cell receptor beta chains from one sample in a study of blood T cell repertoires in COVID-19. Method: immunoSEQ multiplex PCR; TCRdb's copy keeps in-frame clones and lacks some. Found here are about 330,000 clones, almost 85% of them singletons; the top ten hold approximately 7.5%. The specimen was peripheral blood. The receptor source for this set is a human donor in a cohort sampled during active COVID-19. The CDR3 runs from the conserved cysteine through the conserved F or W. A D gene is named only where the DNA matches it firmly. Size tells how often a clone was seen (once, few, many) or the class of an expanded clone, and some rows leave it out.

.,16,TRBV2,.,TRBJ1-6,TGTGCCAGCAGTGAAGCTTTCGGGGGGCAGATTTCACCCCTCCACTTT,CASSEAFGGQISPLHF
.,14,TRBV15,.,TRBJ2-2,TGTGCCACCAGCAGAGAGCGGATGGCCGGGGAGCTGTTTTTT,CATSRERMAGELFF
.,13,TRBV7-9,.,TRBJ1-5,TGTGCCAGCAGCTTAGTAGAGGGTGAGCCCCAGCATTTT,CASSLVEGEPQHF
.,18,TRBV4-2,TRBD2,TRBJ2-3,TGTGCCAGCAGCCAACCGCGGGGGGGCCTTCTTCGCACAGATACGCAGTATTTT,CASSQPRGGLLRTDTQYF
.,14,TRBV4-1,.,TRBJ1-2,TGCGCCAGCAGCCAAGATGAAGCATCCTATGGCTACACCTTC,CASSQDEASYGYTF
.,15,TRBV19,.,TRBJ1-1,TGTGCCAGTGGGGATTGGGACACCGGGTTCACTGAAGCTTTCTTT,CASGDWDTGFTEAFF
few,12,TRBV7-9,.,TRBJ1-1,TGTGCCAACGGACTGTTGAACACTGAAGCTTTCTTT,CANGLLNTEAFF
.,13,TRBV5-1,.,TRBJ1-2,TGCGCCAGCAGCTTGAACGGAGGTCATGGCTACACCTTC,CASSLNGGHGYTF
once,13,TRBV27,.,TRBJ1-2,TGTGCCAGCAGTTCGGAGGCGGGGCATGGCTACACCTTC,CASSSEAGHGYTF
once,15,TRBV7-2,TRBD1,TRBJ1-2,TGTGCCAGCAGCTCCTCAGGGACAGTAGGATATGGCTACACCTTC,CASSSSGTVGYGYTF
.,13,TRBV7-3,.,TRBJ1-2,TGTGCCAGCAGCTTAGTCCAGGGTGAAGGCTACACCTTC,CASSLVQGEGYTF
.,13,TRBV10-2,TRBD1,TRBJ1-6,TGCGCCAGCAGGACAGGGGATAGTTCACCCCTCCACTTT,CASRTGDSSPLHF
.,11,TRBV21-1,.,TRBJ1-2,TGTGCCACCCCCGGGGGGGGGCCCGTATTATTC,CATPGGGPVLF
.,15,TRBV5-1,.,TRBJ2-5,TGCGCCAGCAGCAGAAGACCGGCTCCGGGGGAGACCCAGTACTTC,CASSRRPAPGETQYF
.,15,TRBV7-9,.,TRBJ1-5,TGTGCCAGCAGCCCAGGAAAGTCCCGCAATCAGCCCCAGCATTTT,CASSPGKSRNQPQHF
few,15,TRBV25-1,TRBD1,TRBJ1-2,TGTGCCAGCAGCGGACGTGCGGACAGGGTCTATGGCTACACCTTC,CASSGRADRVYGYTF
.,16,TRBV2,TRBD1,TRBJ1-6,TGTGCCAGCTCGAACAGGGGAAGGACCTATAATTCACCCCTCCACTTT,CASSNRGRTYNSPLHF
.,15,TRBV7-2,.,TRBJ2-1,TGTGCCAGCAGCCCCTTCAGTACCCCCTACAATGAGCAGTTCTTC,CASSPFSTPYNEQFF
.,14,TRBV24-1,TRBD1,TRBJ1-5,TGTGCCACCAGTGCTCGACAGGGATTACAGCCCCAGCATTTT,CATSARQGLQPQHF
.,15,TRBV5-1,.,TRBJ1-1,TGCGCCAGCAGCGTCCGCAGGGCGATAGGAACTGAAGCTTTCTTT,CASSVRRAIGTEAFF
.,15,TRBV5-6,.,TRBJ1-1,TGTGCCAGCAGCCCTCTCGGGACAACGACCCTTGAAGCTTTCTTT,CASSPLGTTTLEAFF
.,15,TRBV5-6,.,TRBJ1-2,TGTGCCAGCAGCCCGGGGGGTCATTTCATTTATGGCTACACCTTC,CASSPGGHFIYGYTF
.,13,TRBV19,TRBD1,TRBJ1-1,TGTGCCAGTGGGGACAGGGAGAACACTGAAGCTTTCTTT,CASGDRENTEAFF
few,17,TRBV4-1,TRBD2,TRBJ2-7,TGCGCCAGCAGCCAAGTGGATCCAGGGACTAGTTCCTACGAGCAGTACTTC,CASSQVDPGTSSYEQYF
.,15,TRBV5-1,TRBD1,TRBJ2-2,TGCGCCAGCAGCTACCGGACAGGGGGCTCCGGGGAGCTGTTTTTT,CASSYRTGGSGELFF
few,14,TRBV7-9,.,TRBJ1-6,TGTGCCAGCAGCTTAGCGGCCCGGGGTTCACCCCTCCACTTT,CASSLAARGSPLHF
.,15,TRBV7-2,.,TRBJ1-1,TGTGCCAGCAGCTTAGTAGGACACTTGAACACTGAAGCTTTCTTT,CASSLVGHLNTEAFF
few,16,TRBV2,TRBD1,TRBJ2-3,TGTGCCAGCAGGGGGGACAGCAGAACTAGCACAGATACGCAGTATTTT,CASRGDSRTSTDTQYF
.,15,TRBV25-1,.,TRBJ1-6,TGTGCCAGCAGTCGAAGGACAGATAATAATTCACCCCTCCACTTT,CASSRRTDNNSPLHF
.,15,TRBV5-1,TRBD2,TRBJ2-1,TGCGCCAGCAGCCCCTGGACTAGCGGATACAATGAGCAGTTCTTC,CASSPWTSGYNEQFF